Listed below are T cell receptor beta chains from one sample, sequenced in a study of CD8 T cells in Susac syndrome. Via MiXCR, TCRdb re-called the immunoSEQ multiplex PCR reads, giving one row per CDR3 protein. This sample yields some 300,000 distinct CDR3 sequences, of which almost 85% are seen a single time; 0.21% belongs to the top ten. Sequenced material: CD8+ T cells from PBMCs. The receptors stem from a human donor with multiple sclerosis. The CDR3 runs from the conserved cysteine through the conserved F or W. A D gene is named only where the DNA matches it firmly. Clone size appears in some rows only: once, few, many, or a class for an expanded clone.

clone_size,v_call,j_call,d_call,cdr3_aa,cdr3_nt
few,TRBV5-1,TRBJ1-1,-,CASSLDGGNTEAFF,TGCGCCAGCAGCTTGGATGGGGGAAACACTGAAGCTTTCTTT
-,TRBV6-1,TRBJ2-1,-,CASSEALGYEQFF,TGTGCCAGCAGTGAAGCTCTGGGCTATGAGCAGTTCTTC
-,TRBV7-4,TRBJ1-2,-,CASSLGHLLTTGYTF,TGTGCCAGCAGCTTGGGACACCTCCTCACTACTGGCTACACCTTC
once,TRBV27,TRBJ2-3,TRBD2,CASSWGLAGLTDTQYF,TGTGCCAGCAGTTGGGGACTAGCGGGCCTCACAGATACGCAGTATTTT
-,TRBV20-1,TRBJ2-7,-,CSAPNSQGVLPEQYF,TGCAGTGCTCCGAATTCACAGGGTGTCCTTCCCGAGCAGTACTTC
-,TRBV19,TRBJ1-5,-,CASSIAPWAQHF,TGTGCCAGTAGTATAGCCCCTTGGGCCCAGCATTTT
-,TRBV7-8,TRBJ2-7,TRBD2,CASSLGGLAGYEQYF,TGTGCCAGCAGCTTGGGAGGACTAGCGGGATACGAGCAGTACTTC
-,TRBV28,TRBJ2-3,-,CASSIGETSPFPSTDTQYF,TGTGCCAGCAGCATTGGCGAGACTAGTCCCTTCCCTAGCACAGATACGCAGTATTTT
few,TRBV7-8,TRBJ1-1,-,CASSPSGTVNTEAFF,TGTGCCAGCAGCCCATCCGGGACCGTCAACACTGAAGCTTTCTTT
-,TRBV28,TRBJ2-1,-,CASSSGAGGPSNEQFF,TGTGCCAGCAGTTCCGGCGCGGGTGGTCCGTCCAATGAGCAGTTCTTC
-,TRBV27,TRBJ2-7,TRBD2,CASSLSWTSGIYEQYF,TGTGCCAGCAGTTTATCTTGGACTAGCGGAATCTACGAGCAGTACTTC
-,TRBV7-2,TRBJ1-2,TRBD1,CASSTIRGQGSSYTF,TGTGCCAGCAGCACGATCCGCGGACAGGGTAGCAGCTACACCTTC
few,TRBV2,TRBJ2-7,-,CAGRQYSYEQYF,TGTGCCGGCCGACAGTACTCCTACGAGCAGTACTTC
-,TRBV7-8,TRBJ2-7,-,CASSLEAPRALGVEQYF,TGTGCCAGCAGCTTAGAGGCTCCGAGGGCCTTGGGGGTAGAGCAGTACTTC
-,TRBV19,TRBJ2-2,-,CASTAGHNTGELFF,TGTGCCAGTACCGCGGGTCACAACACCGGGGAGCTGTTTTTT
-,TRBV9,TRBJ1-1,-,CASSVVEWGTEAFF,TGTGCCAGCAGCGTAGTGGAGTGGGGCACTGAAGCTTTCTTT
-,TRBV5-6,TRBJ1-1,-,CASSTGTLEAFF,TGTGCCAGCAGCACCGGGACCCTTGAAGCTTTCTTT
-,TRBV6-5,TRBJ2-1,-,CASSYASLYNEQFF,TGTGCCAGCAGTTACGCTAGTCTTTACAATGAGCAGTTCTTC
-,TRBV19,TRBJ1-1,-,CASSIDEERTSDTEAFF,TGTGCCAGTAGTATAGATGAGGAAAGGACCTCAGACACTGAAGCTTTCTTT
-,TRBV6-1,TRBJ2-5,TRBD2,CASGRDLGTRLQETQYF,TGTGCCAGCGGCCGGGACCTAGGGACTAGGCTTCAAGAGACCCAGTACTTC
few,TRBV7-9,TRBJ2-7,-,CASSSRVTYEQYF,TGTGCCAGCAGCTCAAGGGTCACCTACGAGCAGTACTTC
many,TRBV7-9,TRBJ2-7,-,CASSPGTYEQYF,TGTGCCAGCAGCCCCGGGACCTACGAGCAGTACTTC
once,TRBV29-1,TRBJ1-1,-,CSGLGRANTEAFF,TGCAGCGGCCTCGGTCGAGCGAACACTGAAGCTTTCTTT
-,TRBV28,TRBJ2-2,TRBD2,CASSLSGLAQGGELFF,TGTGCCAGCAGTTTATCGGGACTAGCGCAGGGCGGGGAGCTGTTTTTT
-,TRBV27,TRBJ1-3,-,CASSPTGYGNTIYF,TGTGCCAGCAGTCCTACGGGCTATGGAAACACCATATATTTT
-,TRBV15,TRBJ2-5,-,CATSTERGTAKEGLIETQYF,TGTGCCACCAGCACTGAGAGGGGAACAGCTAAAGAGGGGCTTATAGAGACCCAGTACTTC
-,TRBV18,TRBJ2-7,-,CASSLVPGRRSYEQYF,TGTGCCAGCTCTCTAGTCCCGGGACGGCGGTCCTACGAGCAGTACTTC
-,TRBV11-2,TRBJ2-1,-,CASSRPYWRVYNEQFF,TGTGCCAGCAGCCGTCCCTATTGGCGGGTGTACAATGAGCAGTTCTTC
once,TRBV12-2,TRBJ2-7,-,CASRLVRDCSSYEQYF,TGTGCAAGTCGCTTAGTCCGGGACTGCAGCTCCTACGAGCAGTACTTC
-,TRBV18,TRBJ2-1,-,CASSPRPGRSSYNEQFF,TGTGCCAGCTCACCACGGCCGGGACGGAGCTCCTACAATGAGCAGTTCTTC
-,TRBV12-3/TRBV12-4,TRBJ1-5,-,CASSLAGDFPLPPSQPQHF,TGTGCCAGCAGTTTAGCGGGAGATTTCCCGCTCCCTCCCAGTCAGCCCCAGCATTTT
-,TRBV19,TRBJ2-7,-,CASSIDRATSEQYF,TGTGCCAGTAGTATCGACAGAGCAACGTCCGAGCAGTACTTC
-,TRBV6-5,TRBJ2-3,TRBD2,CASSYSGLAGFTDTQYF,TGTGCCAGCAGTTACTCGGGACTAGCGGGGTTCACAGATACGCAGTATTTT
-,TRBV12-3/TRBV12-4,TRBJ2-3,TRBD2,CASSQRDPSTDTQYF,TGTGCCAGCAGTCAGCGGGACCCCAGCACAGATACGCAGTATTTT
-,TRBV7-3,TRBJ2-1,TRBD2,CASSFPGAGGGHNEQFF,TGTGCCAGCAGCTTTCCTGGGGCGGGAGGCGGCCACAATGAGCAGTTCTTC
once,TRBV20-1,TRBJ2-7,TRBD2,CSARDRLAGTPYEQYF,TGCAGTGCTAGAGATCGGCTAGCGGGAACCCCCTACGAGCAGTACTTC
-,TRBV6-2/TRBV6-3,TRBJ1-5,-,CASSYVVAGWQPQHF,TGTGCCAGCAGTTACGTCGTTGCGGGTTGGCAGCCCCAGCATTTT
-,TRBV3-1,TRBJ2-7,-,CASSLLPLSYEQHF,TGTGCCAGCAGCCTACTCCCCCTCTCCTACGAGCAGCACTTC
-,TRBV20-1,TRBJ2-3,TRBD2,CSAKRLALSTDTQYF,TGCAGTGCGAAAAGACTAGCGCTGAGCACAGATACGCAGTATTTT
-,TRBV5-6,TRBJ1-2,-,CASSPGGENNYGYTF,TGTGCCAGCAGCCCCGGTGGGGAAAATAACTATGGCTACACCTTC
-,TRBV30,TRBJ1-1,-,CAWSGGNLEAFF,TGTGCCTGGAGTGGAGGGAATTTAGAAGCTTTCTTT
-,TRBV27,TRBJ2-7,-,CASSPRSGYEQYF,TGTGCCAGCAGTCCTAGATCGGGATACGAGCAGTACTTC
-,TRBV9,TRBJ2-3,TRBD2,CASSAGTSGYTDTQYF,TGTGCCAGCAGCGCCGGGACTAGCGGATACACAGATACGCAGTATTTT
-,TRBV13,TRBJ2-7,-,CASSRSDSGHEQYF,TGTGCCAGCAGTCGATCCGATTCGGGCCACGAGCAGTACTTC
-,TRBV9,TRBJ2-3,TRBD1,CASSGTGWRDTQYF,TGTGCCAGCAGCGGGACAGGGTGGAGAGATACGCAGTATTTT
-,TRBV7-9,TRBJ1-1,-,CASTGPSLEAFF,TGTGCCAGCACGGGACCTTCCCTGGAAGCTTTCTTT
few,TRBV11-2,TRBJ1-1,-,CASSLPGLNTEAFF,TGTGCCAGCAGCTTACCAGGACTGAACACTGAAGCTTTCTTT
-,TRBV4-3,TRBJ1-4,TRBD1,CASSQGTGWSEKLFF,TGCGCCAGCAGCCAGGGGACAGGGTGGAGTGAAAAACTGTTTTTT
-,TRBV28,TRBJ2-7,-,CAIRREGSSYEQYF,TGTGCCATCAGGAGAGAGGGCTCGTCCTACGAGCAGTACTTC
-,TRBV5-5,TRBJ2-7,TRBD2,CASSLLASGKNYEQYF,TGTGCCAGCAGCTTGTTGGCTAGCGGGAAAAACTACGAGCAGTACTTC
-,TRBV29-1,TRBJ1-4,-,CSVRNAGKLFF,TGCAGCGTGAGAAACGCCGGAAAACTGTTTTTT
-,TRBV7-9,TRBJ2-3,TRBD2,CASSLALGGSTDTQYF,TGTGCCAGCAGCTTAGCGTTGGGGGGGAGCACAGATACGCAGTATTTT
-,TRBV7-9,TRBJ2-5,-,CASAIGVSNQETQYF,TGTGCCAGCGCTATAGGGGTCTCTAACCAAGAGACCCAGTACTTC
-,TRBV27,TRBJ2-1,TRBD2,CASSPEGLAGGGSYNEQFF,TGTGCCAGCAGTCCCGAGGGACTCGCGGGGGGAGGGTCCTACAATGAGCAGTTCTTC
-,TRBV11-2,TRBJ2-1,TRBD2,CASSPGLAGENYNEQFF,TGTGCCAGCAGCCCGGGACTAGCGGGGGAGAACTACAATGAGCAGTTCTTC
-,TRBV10-3,TRBJ2-5,TRBD2,CAISASSGRAGETQYF,TGTGCCATCAGTGCGTCTAGCGGGAGGGCCGGTGAGACCCAGTACTTC
-,TRBV5-6,TRBJ2-1,TRBD2,CASSPSGVPLGLDEQFF,TGTGCCAGCAGCCCAAGCGGGGTTCCATTAGGTTTAGATGAGCAGTTCTTC
-,TRBV7-9,TRBJ2-1,TRBD1,CAGVGQGNNEQFF,TGTGCCGGCGTCGGACAGGGAAACAATGAGCAGTTCTTC
-,TRBV13,TRBJ2-7,-,CASSTSHGMFSYEQYF,TGTGCCAGCAGCACTTCGCACGGGATGTTCTCCTACGAGCAGTACTTC